These 29 T cell receptor beta chains originate from one sample sequenced in a study of CD4+ T cells in melanoma. Sequenced by immunoSEQ multiplex PCR; TCRdb stores in-frame clones only, minus some. The sample includes 8,500 to 10,000 clones, 73% seen only once; the top ten take roughly 24%. Sequencing was performed on cells from a culture (not recorded whether cultured in vitro). Source of these receptors: a human donor with melanoma.

The chain carries TRBV27 and TRBJ2-2; 10 bases agree with TRBD2. The CDR3 sequence is 17 residues long. CDR1 is MNHEY, CDR2 SMNVEV, per germline (reference sequence). V lost 3 bases and J lost 5; bases outside the gene matches: 9. The CDR3 sequence: CASSFLGAGGLTGELFF. CDR3 DNA sequence: TGTGCCAGCAGTTTTTTGGGAGCGGGGGGGCTTACCGGGGAGCTGTTTTTT.

This clone was found a few times. The genes are TRBV6-5 and TRBJ2-5; perhaps TRBD2 as D (5 bases). The length of the CDR3 is 14 residues. Germline CDR1 MNHEY, CDR2 SVGAGI. The germline V and J ends were trimmed by 4 bases and 0 bases, with 9 bases remaining between them. For the CDR3, the DNA is TGTGCCAGCAGTTGGGTCGGGGACCAAGAGACCCAGTACTTC. Its protein is CASSWVGDQETQYF.

The chain uses TRBV6-5 and TRBJ1-1; TRBD1 might be the D (5 bases). CDR3 length equals 13 residues. From germline, CDR1 is MNHEY and CDR2 SVGAGI. V was pared by 2 bases and J by 2 bases, with 6 bases between. DNA for the CDR3: TGTGCCAGCAGTTACCAGGGTAACACTGAAGCTTTCTTT. Its protein is CASSYQGNTEAFF.

The genes are TRBV18 and TRBJ2-2; 10 positions match TRBD1. With V trimmed by 0 bases and J by 5 bases, 3 bases remained unmatched. Germline V gives CDR1 KGHSH, CDR2 LQKENI. This CDR3 spans 16 amino acids. CDR3 nucleotides: TGTGCCAGCTCACCACCTTCGGGACAGGGGACCGGGGAGCTGTTTTTT. Encoded protein: CASSPPSGQGTGELFF.

The V call is TRBV12-3 or TRBV12-4, the J call TRBJ1-1, with a tentative D call TRBD1 (5 bases). This CDR3 is 13 amino acids long. The V end lost 6 bases, the J end lost 6 bases, and 14 bases lay between the germline ends. Here the CDR3 reads CASSRNGGPEAFF. The CDR3 DNA reads TGTGCCAGCAGCCGAAATGGGGGACCTGAAGCTTTCTTT.

The genes are TRBV6-1 and TRBJ2-2, with D possibly matching TRBD2 (5 bases). With 3 bases removed from V and 4 bases from J, the gap between germline ends came to 9 bases. This CDR3 spans 14 amino acids. Germline V lookup: CDR1 MNHNS, CDR2 SASEGT. CDR3 bases: TGTGCCAGCAGTGAGCCCCGGGGCACCGGGGAGCTGTTTTTT. It translates to CASSEPRGTGELFF.

The gene calls are TRBV30 and TRBJ2-5; D is perhaps TRBD1 (5 bases). The germline V and J ends were trimmed by 2 bases and 6 bases, with 10 bases remaining between them. Germline values: CDR1 GTSNPN, CDR2 SVGIG (reference sequence). The CDR3 is 12 amino acids. The CDR3 nucleotides read TGTGCCTGGAGTAGGGGAACCCAGACCCAGTACTTC. Translation gives CAWSRGTQTQYF.

The chain uses TRBV27 and TRBJ1-1; D remains ambiguous. This CDR3 is 15 amino acids long. Trimming removed 5 bases from V and 1 base from J, with 14 bases in between. CDR1 MNHEY and CDR2 SMNVEV come from the germline V gene (reference sequence). CDR3 DNA sequence: TGTGCCAGCAGTCCACTAGTCGCCCGGAACACTGAAGCTTTCTTT. It codes for CASSPLVARNTEAFF.

This clone appeared a few times. The CDR3 region has the DNA TGTGCCAGCTCACCGCCAGATGGGGCTAGCGGGTTCTCCTACGAGCAGTACTTC. It codes for CASSPPDGASGFSYEQYF. V usage is TRBV18 and J usage is TRBJ2-7, with 8 bases matching TRBD2. V was clipped by 3 bases and J by 0 bases; unmatched bases: 13. The CDR3 spans 18 residues. Germline CDR1 KGHSH, CDR2 LQKENI.

In this sample, this clone turned up a few times. The chain recombines TRBV7-8 with TRBJ1-1; D call uncertain. The V end was cut by 6 bases, the J end by 0 bases, with 2 bases between. CDR1 is SGHVS and CDR2 is FQNEAQ in the germline V gene. This CDR3 contains 11 residues. The CDR3 here is CASRMNTEAFF. CDR3 DNA: TGTGCCAGCAGAATGAACACTGAAGCTTTCTTT.

The chain has TRBV29-1 and TRBJ2-3; D tentatively fits TRBD1 or TRBD2 (5 bases each). This CDR3 contains 13 residues. Per the germline V gene, CDR1 is SQVTM and CDR2 is ANQGSEA. Trimming removed 5 bases from V and 1 base from J, with 10 bases in between. CDR3 protein: CSVLVGGTDTQYF. CDR3 DNA: TGCAGCGTTTTAGTGGGGGGCACAGATACGCAGTATTTT.

This clone occurred a few times. The rearrangement uses TRBV5-1 and TRBJ2-7; TRBD2 agrees at 10 bases. Trimming cost V 3 bases and J 3 bases; bases outside gene matches: 3. The CDR3 spans 14 residues. Germline V gene data show CDR1 as SGHRS and CDR2 as YFSETQ. CDR3 residues: CASSSIAGGYEQYF. As DNA, the CDR3 is TGCGCCAGCAGCTCCATAGCGGGGGGCTACGAGCAGTACTTC.

The chain employs TRBV11-2 and TRBJ2-7, with 8 bases matching TRBD1. This CDR3 spans 15 amino acids. V trimming: 1 base; J trimming: 3 bases; junction bases outside the gene matches: 5. Germline loops: CDR1 SGHAT, CDR2 FQNNGV. CDR3: CASSLGQGFRYEQYF. As DNA, the CDR3 is TGTGCCAGCAGCTTAGGACAGGGGTTTCGCTACGAGCAGTACTTC.

This clone was counted once. V and J are TRBV18 and TRBJ1-2, with 9 bases identical to TRBD1. With 3 bases clipped from V and 8 bases from J, the junction kept 7 bases outside the gene matches. The CDR3 is made up of 14 amino acids. Germline assignment: CDR1 KGHSH and CDR2 LQKENI. The CDR3 DNA reads TGTGCCAGCTCACCCCTACAGGGGGCTGAAGGCTACACCTTC. Protein: CASSPLQGAEGYTF.

V usage is TRBV19 and J usage is TRBJ1-2, with D unclear. This CDR3 comprises 13 residues. V shed 0 bases and J shed 8 bases, with 10 bases lying between them. Germline CDR1 and CDR2: LNHDA and SQIVND (reference sequence). Written as DNA, the CDR3 is TGTGCCAGTAGTATAGACCGCAGTGGCGGCTACACCTTC. It yields the protein CASSIDRSGGYTF.

The CDR3 DNA sequence: TGCGCCAGCAGCCATCAAGCGGGGGGGCTTTATGAGCAGTTCTTC. Translating gives CASSHQAGGLYEQFF. The rearrangement uses TRBV4-1 and TRBJ2-1; 10 positions match TRBD2. After removal of 3 bases from V and 8 bases from J, the junction contained 7 bases not matched to a gene. The CDR3 length is 15 residues. Germline CDR1 reads MGHRA; CDR2 reads YSYEKL.

The chain joins TRBV20-1 to TRBJ2-1; TRBD2 matches 8 bases. CDR1 is DFQATT and CDR2 is SNEGSKA in the germline V gene (reference sequence). The CDR3 length is 13 residues. J gave up 5 bases and V 3 bases, and 3 bases lay outside the gene matches. The DNA of the CDR3 is TGCAGTGCTAGTAGCGGGGTAAACAATGAGCAGTTCTTC. Amino acid sequence: CSASSGVNNEQFF.

The rearrangement joins TRBV6-5 to TRBJ1-1; 10 positions agree with TRBD1. Trimming cost V 8 bases and J 10 bases; bases outside gene matches: 4. CDR1 is MNHEY and CDR2 is SVGAGI in the germline V gene. CDR3 length equals 11 residues. DNA for the CDR3: TGTGCCAGCGTACGACAGGGGGCAGCTTTCTTT. Protein sequence: CASVRQGAAFF.

This clone has just one count. This sequence joins TRBV2 and TRBJ1-1; D not resolved. CDR1 is SNHLY, CDR2 FYNNEI, per germline. The CDR3 contains 15 residues. V was shortened by 4 bases and J by 3 bases, with 15 bases between the two germline ends. Here the CDR3 reads CASSVRALADTEAFF. The CDR3 coding sequence is TGTGCCAGCAGTGTTCGTGCGCTCGCGGACACTGAAGCTTTCTTT. Full variable domain (remainder filled in from reference TRBV2 and TRBJ1-1): EPEVTQTPSHQVTQMGQEVILRCVPISNHLYFYWYRQILGQKVEFLVSFYNNEISEKSEIFDDQFSVERPDGSNFTLKIRSTKLEDSAMYFCASSVRALADTEAFFGQGTRLTVV.

The gene calls are TRBV19 and TRBJ1-6; D gene uncertain. Trimming stripped 5 bases from V and 7 bases from J, with 18 bases between. The germline V gene encodes CDR1 LNHDA and CDR2 SQIVND (reference sequence). This CDR3 is built from 16 residues. The CDR3 sequence: CASSSFGRGSNSPLHF. CDR3 bases: TGTGCCAGTAGTTCTTTTGGTCGGGGTAGCAATTCACCCCTCCACTTT. Full variable domain (rest looked up from reference TRBV19 and TRBJ1-6): DGGITQSPKYLFRKEGQNVTLSCEQNLNHDAMYWYRQDPGQGLRLIYYSQIVNDFQKGDIAEGYSVSREKKESFPLTVTSAQKNPTAFYLCASSSFGRGSNSPLHFGNGTRLTVT.

The V and J genes are TRBV29-1 and TRBJ1-4, with D possibly TRBD1 on 5 matching bases. There are 15 residues in the CDR3. CDR1 SQVTM and CDR2 ANQGSEA come from the germline V gene. Trimming stripped 0 bases from V and 7 bases from J, with 15 bases between. The CDR3 is CSVEDLGREGEKLFF. The CDR3, as DNA: TGCAGCGTTGAAGATCTAGGCAGGGAGGGTGAAAAACTGTTTTTT. Full variable domain (rest looked up from reference TRBV29-1 and TRBJ1-4): SAVISQKPSRDICQRGTSLTIQCQVDSQVTMMFWYRQQPGQSLTLIATANQGSEATYESGFVIDKFPISRPNLTFSTLTVSNMSPEDSSIYLCSVEDLGREGEKLFFGSGTQLSVL.

In DNA, the CDR3 is TGTGCCAGCAGCTTGGTTACAGGGGAAGAAGCTTTCTTT. Protein sequence: CASSLVTGEEAFF. The rearrangement joins TRBV5-4 to TRBJ1-1, with 7 bases aligning to TRBD1. The length of the CDR3 is 13 residues. The J segment lost 8 bases and the V segment lost 0 bases, leaving 4 bases of the junction unmatched. The germline gives CDR1 SGHNT, CDR2 YYREEE (reference sequence).

This chain joins TRBV7-9 and TRBJ2-7; 7 bases are shared with TRBD1. V dropped 5 bases and J dropped 6; count of bases not matched to a gene: 10. This CDR3 is built from 14 residues. Germline lookup yields CDR1 SEHNR and CDR2 FQNEAQ (reference sequence). The CDR3 loop is CASSPRTGDREQYF. The DNA for the CDR3 is TGTGCCAGCAGCCCCAGGACAGGCGATCGCGAGCAGTACTTC.

CDR3 in amino acids: CASGSTDSIGSRSTIYF. For the CDR3, the DNA is TGTGCTAGTGGTTCTACAGACAGCATCGGTTCTAGAAGCACCATATATTTT. The V and J genes are TRBV12-5 and TRBJ1-3; possibly TRBD1 for D (5 bases). V lost 4 bases, J lost 9 bases, and 25 bases lay in between. The CDR3 has 17 residues. Germline V gives CDR1 LGHNT, CDR2 FRNRAP.

The J gene is TRBJ1-1, the V gene TRBV6-5; D uncertain. Germline V gene data show CDR1 as MNHEY and CDR2 as SVGAGI. With 7 bases removed from V and 2 bases from J, the gap between germline ends came to 11 bases. This CDR3 region has 13 residues. CDR3 in DNA: TGTGCCAGCATACCGCGGGCCAACACTGAAGCTTTCTTT. Translation gives CASIPRANTEAFF.

This clone was found once. The chain joins TRBV7-2 to TRBJ1-1, with D perhaps TRBD1 (6 bases). V lost 4 bases and J lost 4, with 19 bases in between. The germline CDR1 and CDR2 sequences are SGHTA and FQGNSA. The CDR3 spans 16 residues. CDR3 coding DNA: TGTGCCAGCAGCTCCGAGACGAACCTCAGGGGCACTGAAGCTTTCTTT. Its translation is CASSSETNLRGTEAFF.

The chain uses TRBV5-1 and TRBJ1-1, with D unclear. This CDR3 comprises 15 residues. The V gene lost 0 bases and the J gene lost 0 bases, with 9 bases spanning the gap. CDR1 and CDR2 from the germline V gene are SGHRS and YFSETQ. The CDR3 spells CASSLGAVMNTEAFF. CDR3 DNA sequence: TGCGCCAGCAGCTTGGGGGCGGTCATGAACACTGAAGCTTTCTTT.

The V and J genes are TRBV3-1 (or the pseudogene TRBV3-2) and TRBJ2-5; 13 positions match TRBD2. From germline, CDR1 is LGHDT and CDR2 YNNKEL (reference sequence). The trim removed 1 base at V and 5 bases at J, leaving 4 bases unmatched. The CDR3 contains 16 residues. CDR3 DNA sequence: TGTGCCAGCAGCCAAGTAACTAGCGGGGGGGCCGAGACCCAGTACTTC. This gives the protein CASSQVTSGGAETQYF.

This sequence joins TRBV2 and TRBJ2-2, with D hard to call. Germline assignment: CDR1 SNHLY and CDR2 FYNNEI. CDR3 length: 14 amino acids. V was clipped by 4 bases and J by 8 bases, with 14 bases between them. The CDR3 region is CASSGLALSGELFF. CDR3 coding DNA: TGTGCCAGCAGTGGGCTGGCCCTTTCAGGGGAGCTGTTTTTT. Supplemented by reference TRBV2 and TRBJ2-2, the full variable domain reads EPEVTQTPSHQVTQMGQEVILRCVPISNHLYFYWYRQILGQKVEFLVSFYNNEISEKSEIFDDQFSVERPDGSNFTLKIRSTKLEDSAMYFCASSGLALSGELFFGEGSRLTVL.